This entry concerns a single T cell receptor (beta chain). The sample originates from a study of blood T cell repertoires in COVID-19. The germline gives CDR1 MDHEN, CDR2 SYDVKM. After removal of 4 bases from V and 8 bases from J, the junction contained 7 bases not matched to a gene. The CDR3 totals 15 residues. In the study's own analysis: It was from reference gene primer amplification that nucleated cell counts were estimated. Clones were read by immunoSEQ multiplex PCR, and TCRdb kept only the in-frame ones, dropping some. V, J and clone size are taken as reported in that table, and D and trimming were inferred from the DNA itself. The table shows 300,000 or so clones, with around 87% occurring only once.

This rearrangement joins TRBV28 to TRBJ2-3; TRBD2 aligns across 12 bases. The source of this sequence is a woman aged 50 to 65 who had recovered from COVID-19. The sample comprised peripheral blood. The CDR3 bases are TGTGCCAGCAGTTCCACTAGCGGGGGGACGGGTACGCAGTATTTT. Translating gives CASSSTSGGTGTQYF.